This TCR beta chain was obtained from a study of blood T cells in healthy people across ages. PCR was performed a second time for roughly 7 to 12 cycles using a sample-barcoded 5' primer and a J-beta primer mix. TCRdb processed the 5' RACE reads anew with MiXCR; each CDR3 protein has one entry. The sample yields roughly 700,000 distinct CDR3 sequences, more than 40% seen once. The table lists this clonotype with a count of one. The CDR3 totals 16 residues. Germline V gene sequence: CDR1 MNHEY, CDR2 SVGAGI. This TCR derives from a woman aged 55-70 years in good health. Sequenced: blood. The chain employs TRBV6-5 and TRBJ2-5, with D maybe TRBD1 (5 bases). The J call may be incorrect, as the DNA end agrees better with TRBJ2-7. The CDR3 DNA reads TGTGCCAGCAGGGTCGGACGGACACCTAAAGTATACGAGCAGTACTTC. It specifies CASRVGRTPKVYEQYF.